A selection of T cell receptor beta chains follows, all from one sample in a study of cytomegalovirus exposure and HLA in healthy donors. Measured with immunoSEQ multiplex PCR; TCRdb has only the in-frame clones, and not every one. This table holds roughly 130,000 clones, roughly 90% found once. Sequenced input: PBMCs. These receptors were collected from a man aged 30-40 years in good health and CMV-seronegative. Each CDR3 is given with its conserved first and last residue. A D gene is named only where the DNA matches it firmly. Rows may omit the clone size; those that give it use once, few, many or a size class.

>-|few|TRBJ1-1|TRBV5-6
CASSWTQSFTEAFF
TGTGCCAGCAGCTGGACTCAGTCTTTCACTGAAGCTTTCTTT
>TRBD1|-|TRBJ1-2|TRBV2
CASSVRAGGANYGYTF
TGTGCCAGCAGTGTAAGGGCAGGGGGAGCTAACTATGGCTACACCTTC
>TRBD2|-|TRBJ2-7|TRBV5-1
CASSPTSDVGYEQYF
TGCGCCAGCAGCCCGACTAGCGACGTTGGGTACGAGCAGTACTTC
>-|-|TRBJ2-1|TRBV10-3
CAIRGSGGSNHNEQFF
TGTGCCATCAGGGGTAGCGGAGGGAGTAACCACAATGAGCAGTTCTTC
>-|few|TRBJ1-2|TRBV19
CASSSDSFGYTF
TGTGCCAGTAGTAGCGACAGTTTTGGCTACACCTTC
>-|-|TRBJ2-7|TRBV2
CASSEATGFYEQYF
TGTGCCAGCAGTGAAGCGACAGGATTCTACGAGCAGTACTTC
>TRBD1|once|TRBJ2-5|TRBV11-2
CASSLGTGGQETQYF
TGTGCCAGCAGCTTAGGGACAGGGGGCCAAGAGACCCAGTACTTC
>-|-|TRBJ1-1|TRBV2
CASSESGSHTEAFF
TGTGCCAGCAGTGAATCGGGGTCCCACACTGAAGCTTTCTTT
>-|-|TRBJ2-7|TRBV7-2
CASSLDTGPYEQYF
TGTGCCAGCAGCTTAGATACAGGGCCCTACGAGCAGTACTTC
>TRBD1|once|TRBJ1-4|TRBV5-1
CASSKTGINEKLFF
TGCGCCAGCAGCAAGACAGGGATTAATGAAAAACTGTTTTTT
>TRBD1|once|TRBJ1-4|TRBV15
CATSRHRGVNEKLFF
TGTGCCACCAGCAGGCACAGGGGGGTTAATGAAAAACTGTTTTTT
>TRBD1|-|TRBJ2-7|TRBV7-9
CASSSNRGQRNYEQYF
TGTGCCAGCAGCTCGAATCGGGGACAGCGGAACTACGAGCAGTACTTC
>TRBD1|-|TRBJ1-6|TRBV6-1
CASSEGDRGYNSPLHF
TGTGCCAGCAGTGAAGGGGACAGGGGCTATAATTCACCCCTCCACTTT
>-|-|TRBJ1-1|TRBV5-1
CASSLAFRGSSTNTEAFF
TGCGCCAGCAGCTTGGCCTTTAGGGGCTCGTCAACGAACACTGAAGCTTTCTTT
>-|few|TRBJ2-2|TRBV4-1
CASSRKDTSGSTGELFF
TGCGCCAGCAGCCGAAAAGACACCTCTGGTTCCACCGGGGAGCTGTTTTTT
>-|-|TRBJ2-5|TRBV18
CASSPISTYQETQYF
TGTGCCAGCTCTCCTATCTCAACGTACCAAGAGACCCAGTACTTC
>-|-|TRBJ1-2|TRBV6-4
CASSVPIYGYTF
TGTGCCAGCAGTGTACCTATCTATGGCTACACCTTC
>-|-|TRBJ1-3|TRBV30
CAWETGSTGNTIYF
TGTGCCTGGGAAACAGGTTCCACTGGAAACACCATATATTTT
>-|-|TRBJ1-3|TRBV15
CATSREQGNTIYF
TGTGCCACCAGCAGAGAACAGGGAAACACCATATATTTT
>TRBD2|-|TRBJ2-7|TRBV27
CASSPPGLLEQYF
TGTGCCAGCAGTCCACCGGGACTACTCGAGCAGTACTTC
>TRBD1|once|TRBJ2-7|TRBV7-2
CASSLRERGPYEQYF
TGTGCCAGCAGCTTGAGGGAGAGGGGGCCCTACGAGCAGTACTTC
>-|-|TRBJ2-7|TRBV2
CASSETGFDEQYF
TGTGCCAGCAGTGAAACGGGTTTTGACGAGCAGTACTTC
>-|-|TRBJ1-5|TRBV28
CAIRQDSASNQPQHF
TGTGCCATCCGACAGGACAGTGCGAGCAATCAGCCCCAGCATTTT
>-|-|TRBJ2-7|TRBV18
CASSPRGDEQYF
TGTGCCAGCTCACCGCGAGGTGACGAGCAGTACTTC
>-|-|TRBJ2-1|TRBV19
CAVSGTPVYNEQFF
TGTGCCGTTAGCGGAACCCCCGTCTACAATGAGCAGTTCTTC
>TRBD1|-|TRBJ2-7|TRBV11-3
CASSSGTGIGEQYF
TGTGCCAGCAGCTCTGGGACAGGGATAGGGGAGCAGTACTTC
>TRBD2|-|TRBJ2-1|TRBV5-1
CASSSGLAGLKGEQFF
TGCGCCAGCAGCTCTGGACTAGCGGGACTTAAAGGTGAGCAGTTCTTC
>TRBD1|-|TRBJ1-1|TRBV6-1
CASFSGTGFEAFF
TGTGCCAGCTTCTCCGGGACAGGGTTTGAGGCTTTCTTT
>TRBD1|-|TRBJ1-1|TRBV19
CASNPGQGATEAFF
TGTGCCAGTAATCCGGGACAGGGGGCCACTGAAGCTTTCTTT
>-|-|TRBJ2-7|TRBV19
CASSRSEGSEQYF
TGTGCCAGTAGTCGATCGGAGGGATCCGAGCAGTACTTC
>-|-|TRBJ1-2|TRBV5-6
CASRAGANYGYTF
TGTGCCAGCAGAGCGGGAGCTAACTATGGCTACACCTTC
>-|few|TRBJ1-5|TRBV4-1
CASSQESRGRGSGPQHF
TGCGCCAGCAGCCAAGAAAGTCGGGGTCGGGGTTCGGGGCCCCAGCATTTT
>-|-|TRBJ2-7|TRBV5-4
CASSLDSGTVHEQYF
TGTGCCAGCAGCTTGGATAGCGGAACCGTGCACGAGCAGTACTTC
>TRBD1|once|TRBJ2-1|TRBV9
CASTQADRGSEQFF
TGTGCCAGCACGCAGGCGGACAGGGGCAGTGAGCAGTTCTTC
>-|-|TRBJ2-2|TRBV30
CAWTYGTGELFF
TGTGCCTGGACCTACGGGACCGGGGAGCTGTTTTTT
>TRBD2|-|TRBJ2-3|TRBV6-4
CASSYSGDGTDTQYF
TGTGCCAGCAGCTATAGCGGGGACGGCACAGATACGCAGTATTTT
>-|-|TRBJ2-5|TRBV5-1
CASMIGDGETQYF
TGCGCCAGCATGATCGGGGATGGAGAGACCCAGTACTTC
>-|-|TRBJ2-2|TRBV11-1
CASSFNPTGFPLGTGELFF
TGTGCCAGCAGCTTCAACCCTACAGGATTTCCCCTAGGGACCGGGGAGCTGTTTTTT
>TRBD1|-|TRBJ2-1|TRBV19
CASGPTGLNEQFF
TGTGCCAGTGGGCCGACAGGGCTGAATGAGCAGTTCTTC
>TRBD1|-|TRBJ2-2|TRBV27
CASSFRGRTGELFF
TGTGCCAGCAGTTTCAGGGGGCGGACCGGGGAGCTGTTTTTT
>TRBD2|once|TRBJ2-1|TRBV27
CASSLVGIAGVNEQFF
TGTGCCAGCAGTTTAGTAGGTATAGCGGGAGTTAATGAGCAGTTCTTC
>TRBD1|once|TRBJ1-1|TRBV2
CASSRDRGLTEAFF
TGTGCCAGCAGCCGGGACAGGGGGCTGACTGAAGCTTTCTTT
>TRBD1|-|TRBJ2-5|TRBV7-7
CASSRVGQGHQETQYF
TGTGCCAGCAGCCGGGTGGGACAGGGGCACCAAGAGACCCAGTACTTC
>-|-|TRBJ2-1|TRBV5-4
CASSLDESWADNEQFF
TGTGCCAGCAGCTTGGATGAGTCGTGGGCAGACAATGAGCAGTTCTTC
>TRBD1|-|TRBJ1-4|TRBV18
CASAPSTGDTRTNEKLFF
TGTGCCAGCGCCCCCAGTACAGGGGACACCCGCACTAATGAAAAACTGTTTTTT
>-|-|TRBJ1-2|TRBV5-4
CASSLSGSYGYTF
TGTGCCAGCAGCTTATCAGGGTCCTATGGCTACACCTTC
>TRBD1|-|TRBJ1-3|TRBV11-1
CASSSYGTAGNTIYF
TGTGCCAGCAGCAGTTACGGGACAGCTGGAAACACCATATATTTT
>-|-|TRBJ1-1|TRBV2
CASNSAWEDNTEAFF
TGTGCCAGCAACTCGGCCTGGGAGGATAACACTGAAGCTTTCTTT
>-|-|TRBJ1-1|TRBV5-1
CASSSGGGGNTEAFF
TGCGCCAGCAGCTCCGGGGGAGGGGGGAACACTGAAGCTTTCTTT
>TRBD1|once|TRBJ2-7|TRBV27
CASSADRDRSYEQYF
TGTGCCAGCAGTGCCGACCGGGACAGGTCCTACGAGCAGTACTTC
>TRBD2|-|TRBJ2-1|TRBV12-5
CASGLPPYGSGSSYNEQFF
TGTGCTAGTGGTTTGCCGCCTTATGGGAGCGGGAGCTCCTACAATGAGCAGTTCTTC
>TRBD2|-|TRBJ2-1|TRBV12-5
CASGGYGGRAVVDEQFF
TGTGCTAGTGGGGGGTATGGCGGGAGGGCCGTTGTCGATGAGCAGTTCTTC
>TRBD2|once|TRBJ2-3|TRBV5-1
CASSLAGSGTTDTQYF
TGCGCCAGCAGCTTGGCAGGTAGCGGGACAACAGATACGCAGTATTTT
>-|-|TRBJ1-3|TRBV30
CAWRTKGHSGNTIYF
TGTGCCTGGAGGACAAAGGGACACTCGGGAAACACCATATATTTT
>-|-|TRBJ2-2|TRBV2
CASNRFGGELFF
TGTGCCAGCAATCGGTTCGGCGGGGAGCTGTTTTTT
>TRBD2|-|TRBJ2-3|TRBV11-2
CASSRRLAGFTDTQYF
TGTGCCAGCAGCCGAAGACTAGCGGGCTTCACAGATACGCAGTATTTT
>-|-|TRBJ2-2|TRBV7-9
CASSLDTTGELFF
TGTGCCAGCAGCTTGGACACCACCGGGGAGCTGTTTTTT